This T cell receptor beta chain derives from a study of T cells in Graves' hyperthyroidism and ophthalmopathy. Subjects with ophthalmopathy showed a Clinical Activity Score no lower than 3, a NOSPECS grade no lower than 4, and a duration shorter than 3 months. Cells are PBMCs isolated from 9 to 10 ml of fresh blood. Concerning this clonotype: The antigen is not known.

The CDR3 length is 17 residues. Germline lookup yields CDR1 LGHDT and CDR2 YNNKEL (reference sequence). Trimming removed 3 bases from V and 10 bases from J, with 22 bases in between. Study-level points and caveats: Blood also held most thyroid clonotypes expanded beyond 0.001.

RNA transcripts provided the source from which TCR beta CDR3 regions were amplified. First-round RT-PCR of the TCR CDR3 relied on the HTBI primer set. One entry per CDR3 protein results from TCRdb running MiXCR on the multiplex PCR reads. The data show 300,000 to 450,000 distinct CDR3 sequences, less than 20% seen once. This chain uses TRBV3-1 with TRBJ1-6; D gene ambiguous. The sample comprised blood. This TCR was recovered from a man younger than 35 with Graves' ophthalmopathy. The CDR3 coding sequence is TGTGCCAGCAGCCAGATTACGCCGGGAGGCAAAACCTCACCCCTCCACTTT. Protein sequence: CASSQITPGGKTSPLHF.